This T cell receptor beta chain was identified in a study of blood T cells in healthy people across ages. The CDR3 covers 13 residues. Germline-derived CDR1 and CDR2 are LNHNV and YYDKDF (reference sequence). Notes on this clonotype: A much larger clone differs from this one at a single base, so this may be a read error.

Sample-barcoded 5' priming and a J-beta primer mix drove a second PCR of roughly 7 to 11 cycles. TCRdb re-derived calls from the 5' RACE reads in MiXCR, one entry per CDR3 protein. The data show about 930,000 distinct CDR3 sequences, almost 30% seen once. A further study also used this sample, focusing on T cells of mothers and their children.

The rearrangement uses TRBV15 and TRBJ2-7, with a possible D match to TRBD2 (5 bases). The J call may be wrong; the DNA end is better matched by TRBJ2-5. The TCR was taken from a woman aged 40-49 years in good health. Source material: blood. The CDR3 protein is CAISSSAGATQYF. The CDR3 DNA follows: TGTGCCATCAGCAGCTCGGCGGGTGCGACCCAGTACTTC.